Described below is a single T cell receptor (beta chain) sequence and its context. Its matching antigen is unknown. TCRdb keeps only in-frame clones here, not all; method: immunoSEQ multiplex PCR. The table lists some 42,000 clones, around 83% of them singletons, with just over 5% in the top ten. This CDR3 is built from 13 residues. V shed 8 bases and J 7 bases; nucleotides not matched to a gene: 8. The germline gives CDR1 SQVTM, CDR2 ANQGSEA. Stated time point: week 35, safety follow-up. Doses comprised 300 ug of mutant IDH1 20-mer peptide each, plus topical imiquimod. The sample belongs to a study of a mutant IDH1 vaccine in newly diagnosed glioma. About the research overall: Treated individuals were around 60% male and approximately 40% female, averaging approximately 40 years of age. Receipt of radiotherapy, temozolomide, or both preceded the study, and most received both.

This chain joins TRBV29-1 and TRBJ1-2; 12 positions match TRBD1. The starting material was PBMCs, obtained from a glioma patient whose treatment included an IDH1 peptide vaccine. The sequence was obtained from a woman in her 50s with glioma. CDR3 sequence reads: CSTGQGALSGYTF. As DNA, the CDR3 is TGCAGCACGGGACAGGGGGCTTTGAGTGGCTACACCTTC.